What follows are 4 T cell receptor beta chains derived from one specimen sequenced in a study of CD8 T cells in ankylosing spondylitis. Broader study findings: Blood from ankylosing spondylitis patients appeared to carry a characteristic roughly 8-variant TCR beta motif.

MiXCR, run by TCRdb on the 5' RACE reads, gives a single entry per CDR3 protein. The sample has about 330,000 distinct CDR3 sequences, around 7.6% seen once. Their antigens are not known. Source material: blood, either unsorted or a sorted T cell fraction (not recorded which). Every receptor here comes from a male donor with ankylosing spondylitis.

CDR3 sequence: CASSIQGEKLFF. The CDR3 DNA reads as TGTGCCAGCAGTATCCAGGGTGAAAAACTGTTTTTT. J is TRBJ1-4 and V is TRBV25-1; D may be TRBD1 (5 bases). Germline V gene lookup returns CDR1 MGHDK and CDR2 SYGVNS. The CDR3 is made up of 12 amino acids. Trimming took 5 bases from V and 7 from J, leaving 8 bases between them.

This clonotype came up a few times. The chain recombines TRBV7-2 with TRBJ1-4; D gene uncertain. V was shortened by 5 bases and J by 10 bases, with 14 bases between the two germline ends. CDR3 size: 13 residues. From germline, CDR1 is SGHTA and CDR2 FQGNSA. CDR3 sequence: CASSPLQLGKLFF. CDR3 coding DNA: TGTGCCAGCAGCCCCCTTCAACTCGGAAAACTGTTTTTT. Based on the CDR3 plus reference TRBV7-2 and TRBJ1-4, the full variable domain is GAGVSQSPSNKVTEKGKDVELRCDPISGHTALYWYRQSLGQGLEFLIYFQGNSAPDKSGLPSDRFSAERTGGSVSTLTIQRTQQEDSAVYLCASSPLQLGKLFFGSGTQLSVL.

This clonotype was detected only a few times. The chain is built from TRBV6-5 and TRBJ2-1; TRBD2 might be the D (6 bases). The CDR3 totals 12 residues. V was pared by 11 bases and J by 2 bases, with 10 bases between. Germline V gene sequence: CDR1 MNHEY, CDR2 SVGAGI. CDR3: CAGGNPYNEQFF. The CDR3 bases are TGTGCCGGGGGGAATCCCTACAATGAGCAGTTCTTC.

The chain uses TRBV5-1 and TRBJ2-5; TRBD1 agrees at 11 bases. V shed 4 bases and J 5 bases; nucleotides not matched to a gene: 10. The CDR3 loop spans 16 amino acids. From germline, CDR1 is SGHRS and CDR2 YFSETQ. The CDR3 is CASSLLGQGDRETQYF. In nucleotides, the CDR3 is TGCGCCAGCAGCCTCCTGGGACAGGGGGATAGGGAGACCCAGTACTTC.